The 2 T cell receptor beta chains presented below share a single source sample, sequenced in a study of T cell responses to AZD1222 COVID-19 vaccine. Sequenced by immunoSEQ multiplex PCR; TCRdb stores in-frame clones only, minus some. Here the sample spans under 170,000 clones, less than 95% being singletons. Sequenced material: peripheral blood, taken on day 0 of AZD1222 vaccination. These receptors originate from an adult in good health.

This clone was seen only once. This chain connects TRBV2 to TRBJ1-5; 7 positions match TRBD1. The CDR3 runs 13 residues. Trimming at V came to 6 bases and at J to 1 base, leaving 0 bases not matched to a gene. Per germline, CDR1 SNHLY and CDR2 FYNNEI. CDR3 amino acids: CASRQGSNQPQHF. The DNA of the CDR3 is TGTGCCAGCAGACAGGGGAGCAATCAGCCCCAGCATTTT.

J is TRBJ1-2 and V is TRBV24-1; no clear D. Germline V gene sequence: CDR1 KGHDR, CDR2 SFDVKD. Trimming left V 2 bases short and J 2 bases short, with 5 bases between. The CDR3 is 13 residues long. The CDR3 region is CATSDYQNYGYTF. The CDR3 DNA sequence: TGTGCCACCAGTGATTACCAAAACTATGGCTACACCTTC.